This T cell receptor beta chain was captured in a study of shared clonotypes between healthy human individuals. V dropped 5 bases and J dropped 3; count of bases not matched to a gene: 6. Germline V gives CDR1 SGHRS, CDR2 YFSETQ. This CDR3 spans 14 amino acids. Profiling relied on immunoSEQ multiplex PCR, and the TCRdb table lists in-frame clones only, not all of them. Of about 700,000 clones listed, around 90% are singletons. Naivety among CD8 cells was defined by CD45RO negativity and positive CCR7 selection, thereby excluding terminally differentiated effector memory CD45RA+ cells. The rearrangement joins TRBV5-1 to TRBJ2-3, with 7 bases that match TRBD1. This TCR came from a man aged 30 to 45 in good health. Sequencing was done on a sample of naive CD8+ T cells sorted from blood. CDR3 DNA: TGCGCCAGCAGTCCACAGGGGTTAACAGATACGCAGTATTTT. Translated: CASSPQGLTDTQYF.